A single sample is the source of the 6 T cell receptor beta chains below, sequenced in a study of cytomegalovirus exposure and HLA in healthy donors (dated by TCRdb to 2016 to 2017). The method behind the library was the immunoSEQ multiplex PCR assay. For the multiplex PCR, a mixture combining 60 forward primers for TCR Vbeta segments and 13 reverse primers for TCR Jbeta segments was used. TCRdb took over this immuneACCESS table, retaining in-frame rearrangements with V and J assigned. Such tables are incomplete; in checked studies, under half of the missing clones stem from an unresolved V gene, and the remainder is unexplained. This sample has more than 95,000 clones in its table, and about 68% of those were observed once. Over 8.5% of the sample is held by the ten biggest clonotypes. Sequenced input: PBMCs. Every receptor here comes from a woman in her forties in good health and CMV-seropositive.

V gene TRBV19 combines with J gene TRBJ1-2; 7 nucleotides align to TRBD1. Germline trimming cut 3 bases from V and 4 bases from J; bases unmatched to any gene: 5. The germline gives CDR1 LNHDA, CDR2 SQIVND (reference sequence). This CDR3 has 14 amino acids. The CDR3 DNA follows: TGTGCCAGTAGTATCCTACAGGGGTCCTATGGCTACACCTTC. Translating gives CASSILQGSYGYTF. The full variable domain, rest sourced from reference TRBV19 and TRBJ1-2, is DGGITQSPKYLFRKEGQNVTLSCEQNLNHDAMYWYRQDPGQGLRLIYYSQIVNDFQKGDIAEGYSVSREKKESFPLTVTSAQKNPTAFYLCASSILQGSYGYTFGSGTRLTVV.

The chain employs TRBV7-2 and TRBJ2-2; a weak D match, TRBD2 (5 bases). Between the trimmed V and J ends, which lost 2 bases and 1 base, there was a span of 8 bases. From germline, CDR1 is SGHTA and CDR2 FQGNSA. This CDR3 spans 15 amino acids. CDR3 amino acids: CASSLRLKNTGELFF. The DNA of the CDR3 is TGTGCCAGCAGCTTAAGACTAAAGAACACCGGGGAGCTGTTTTTT. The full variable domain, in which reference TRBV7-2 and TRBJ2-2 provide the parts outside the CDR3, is GAGVSQSPSNKVTEKGKDVELRCDPISGHTALYWYRQSLGQGLEFLIYFQGNSAPDKSGLPSDRFSAERTGGSVSTLTIQRTQQEDSAVYLCASSLRLKNTGELFFGEGSRLTVL.

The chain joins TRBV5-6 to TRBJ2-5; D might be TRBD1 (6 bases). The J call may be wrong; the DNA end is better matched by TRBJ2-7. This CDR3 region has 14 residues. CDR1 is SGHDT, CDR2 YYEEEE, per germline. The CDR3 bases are TGTGCCAGCACGCCGAGACAGGATTCTTACGAGCAGTACTTC. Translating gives CASTPRQDSYEQYF.

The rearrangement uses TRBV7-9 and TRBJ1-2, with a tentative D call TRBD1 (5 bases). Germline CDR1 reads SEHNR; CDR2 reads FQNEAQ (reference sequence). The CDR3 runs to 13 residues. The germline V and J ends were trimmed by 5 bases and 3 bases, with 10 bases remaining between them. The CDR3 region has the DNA TGTGCCAGCAGCGCCCGACAGTACTATGGCTACACCTTC. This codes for CASSARQYYGYTF.

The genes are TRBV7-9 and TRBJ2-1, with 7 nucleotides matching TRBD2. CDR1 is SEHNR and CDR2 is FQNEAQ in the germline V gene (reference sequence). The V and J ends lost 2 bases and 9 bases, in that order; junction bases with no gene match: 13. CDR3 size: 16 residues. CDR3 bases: TGTGCCAGCAGCTTACCTCCAGGGCGGGAGATCGGTGAGCAGTTCTTC. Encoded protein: CASSLPPGREIGEQFF.

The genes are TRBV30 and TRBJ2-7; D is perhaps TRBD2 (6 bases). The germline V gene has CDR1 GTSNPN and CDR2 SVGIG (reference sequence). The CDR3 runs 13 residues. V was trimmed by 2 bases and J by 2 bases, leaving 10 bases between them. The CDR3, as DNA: TGTGCCTGGAGTCCGGGACTCGCCTACGAGCAGTACTTC. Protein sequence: CAWSPGLAYEQYF.